This T cell receptor beta chain was identified in a study of technical replicates of blood from a few donors. Sequencing used immunoSEQ multiplex PCR; TCRdb keeps in-frame clones, though not all of them. The sample lists approximately 70,000 clones, 91% occurring once. The sample taken for sequencing was T cells isolated from PBMCs. The source is a human donor in good health. Some clones in this sample may be carry-over from other donors' samples.

The CDR3 here is CASSQEGTTYEQYF. The CDR3 region has the DNA TGCGCCAGCAGCCAGGAGGGCACCACCTACGAGCAGTACTTC. The V call is TRBV4-1, the J call TRBJ2-7; D might be TRBD2 (6 bases). Trimming pared 3 bases from V and 2 bases from J, leaving 11 bases between. Germline V gene sequence: CDR1 MGHRA, CDR2 YSYEKL. CDR3 length: 14 residues.